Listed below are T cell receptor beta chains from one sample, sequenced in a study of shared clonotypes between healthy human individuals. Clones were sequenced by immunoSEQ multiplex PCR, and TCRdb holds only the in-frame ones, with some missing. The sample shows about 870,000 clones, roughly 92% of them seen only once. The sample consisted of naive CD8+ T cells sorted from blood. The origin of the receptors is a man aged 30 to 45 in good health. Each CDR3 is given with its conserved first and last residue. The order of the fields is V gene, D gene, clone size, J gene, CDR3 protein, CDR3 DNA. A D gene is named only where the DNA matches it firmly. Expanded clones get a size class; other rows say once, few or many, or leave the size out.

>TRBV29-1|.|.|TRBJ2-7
CSAEGRYEQYF
TGCAGCGCCGAGGGCCGCTACGAGCAGTACTTC
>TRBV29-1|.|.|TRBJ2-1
CSVGGRGEQFF
TGCAGCGTTGGGGGCCGGGGTGAGCAGTTCTTC
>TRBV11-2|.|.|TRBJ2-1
CASSFGTTSDNEQFF
TGTGCCAGCAGCTTCGGGACAACCTCCGACAATGAGCAGTTCTTC
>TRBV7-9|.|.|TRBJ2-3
CASSLSDTDTQYF
TGTGCCAGCAGCTTAAGCGACACAGATACGCAGTATTTT
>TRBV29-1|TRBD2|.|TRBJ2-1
CSVGPRERVYNEQFF
TGCAGCGTTGGTCCGCGGGAGAGGGTATACAATGAGCAGTTCTTC
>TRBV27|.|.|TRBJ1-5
CASSSIGTGAEQPQHF
TGTGCCAGCAGTTCCATCGGTACCGGGGCCGAACAGCCCCAGCATTTT
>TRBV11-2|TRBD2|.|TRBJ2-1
CASSIRLAGTHEQFF
TGTGCCAGCAGCATAAGACTAGCGGGAACCCATGAGCAGTTCTTC
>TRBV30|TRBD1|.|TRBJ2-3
CAWSGTGGTDTQYF
TGTGCCTGGAGCGGGACAGGGGGCACAGATACGCAGTATTTT
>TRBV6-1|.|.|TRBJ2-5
CASSEDEGLISETQYF
TGTGCCAGCAGTGAGGATGAGGGGTTGATATCCGAGACCCAGTACTTC
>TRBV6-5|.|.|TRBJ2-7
CASSYSMVDEQYF
TGTGCCAGCAGTTACTCGATGGTTGACGAGCAGTACTTC
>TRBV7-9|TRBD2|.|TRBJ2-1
CASSPGTSGRTYNEQFF
TGTGCCAGCAGCCCCGGGACTAGCGGGAGGACTTACAATGAGCAGTTCTTC
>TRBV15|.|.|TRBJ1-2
CATSRDFSGTPANYGYTF
TGTGCCACCAGCAGAGATTTTAGTGGGACCCCAGCTAACTATGGCTACACCTTC
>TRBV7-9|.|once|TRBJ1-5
CASSFRGQPQHF
TGTGCCAGCAGCTTCAGGGGACAGCCCCAGCATTTT
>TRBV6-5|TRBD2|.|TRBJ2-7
CASSYMAGVEQYF
TGTGCCAGCAGTTACATGGCGGGAGTCGAGCAGTACTTC
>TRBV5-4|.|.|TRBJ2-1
CASSLQGNEQFF
TGTGCCAGCAGCTTGCAGGGGAATGAGCAGTTCTTC
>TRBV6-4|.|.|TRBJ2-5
CASSREGHHQETQYF
TGTGCCAGCAGTCGGGAAGGACACCACCAAGAGACCCAGTACTTC
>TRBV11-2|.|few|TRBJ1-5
CASSSIENSNQPQHF
TGTGCCAGCAGCTCTATCGAAAATAGCAATCAGCCCCAGCATTTT
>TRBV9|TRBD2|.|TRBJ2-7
CASSALADYYEQYF
TGTGCCAGCAGCGCCCTAGCGGATTACTACGAGCAGTACTTC
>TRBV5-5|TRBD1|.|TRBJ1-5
CASSPRDRAESREPQHF
TGTGCCAGCAGCCCGAGGGACAGGGCCGAATCACGGGAGCCCCAGCATTTT
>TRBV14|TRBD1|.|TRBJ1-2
CASSQVQGATGGYGYTF
TGTGCCAGCAGCCAAGTACAGGGGGCGACAGGGGGCTATGGCTACACCTTC
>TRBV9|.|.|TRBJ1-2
CASSARNNYGYTF
TGTGCCAGCAGCGCGCGAAATAACTATGGCTACACCTTC
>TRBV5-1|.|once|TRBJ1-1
CASSLATGRDTEAFF
TGCGCCAGCAGCTTAGCGACAGGCCGGGACACTGAAGCTTTCTTT
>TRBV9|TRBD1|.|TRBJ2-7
CASSRGDSHHEQYF
TGTGCCAGCAGCCGAGGGGACAGCCACCACGAGCAGTACTTC
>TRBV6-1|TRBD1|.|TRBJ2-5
CASIGQVIQETQYF
TGTGCCAGCATAGGACAGGTCATCCAAGAGACCCAGTACTTC
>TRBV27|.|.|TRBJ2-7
CASGGLHEQYF
TGTGCCAGCGGGGGTTTACACGAGCAGTACTTC
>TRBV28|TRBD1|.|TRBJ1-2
CASNTRDSAHYGYTF
TGTGCCAGCAACACCCGGGACAGTGCCCACTATGGCTACACCTTC
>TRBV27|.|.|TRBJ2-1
CASSFPGRNNEQFF
TGTGCCAGCAGTTTTCCGGGAAGGAATAATGAGCAGTTCTTC
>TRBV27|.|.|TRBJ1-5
CASREPGAVGQPQHF
TGTGCCAGCAGAGAGCCCGGGGCTGTAGGTCAGCCCCAGCATTTT
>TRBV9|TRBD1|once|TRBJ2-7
CASSPPGQLRWEQYF
TGTGCCAGCAGCCCTCCGGGACAGCTAAGATGGGAGCAGTACTTC
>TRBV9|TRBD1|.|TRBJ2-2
CASSVKRTGVNTGELFF
TGTGCCAGCAGCGTAAAGCGGACAGGGGTGAACACCGGGGAGCTGTTTTTT
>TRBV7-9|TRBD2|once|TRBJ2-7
CASSLVGGGSIEQYF
TGTGCCAGCAGCTTAGTCGGGGGAGGGTCTATCGAGCAGTACTTC
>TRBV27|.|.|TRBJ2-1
CASSLSHDNEQFF
TGTGCCAGCAGTTTATCTCACGACAATGAGCAGTTCTTC
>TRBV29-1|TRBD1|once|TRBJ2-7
CSVAAMGKGTGTYEQYF
TGCAGCGTTGCAGCTATGGGTAAGGGGACAGGTACCTACGAGCAGTACTTC
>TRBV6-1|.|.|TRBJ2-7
CASRQSSYEQYF
TGTGCCAGCCGACAGAGCTCCTACGAGCAGTACTTC
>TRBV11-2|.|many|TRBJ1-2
CASSSKGGGLGGYTF
TGTGCCAGCAGCTCAAAAGGTGGGGGGCTCGGTGGCTACACCTTC
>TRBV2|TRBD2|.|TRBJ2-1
CASLNPHSGSSYNEQFF
TGTGCCAGCCTTAATCCCCATAGCGGGAGCTCCTACAATGAGCAGTTCTTC
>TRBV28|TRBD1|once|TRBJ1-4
CASSKMTGSNEKLFF
TGTGCCAGCAGTAAAATGACAGGGTCTAATGAAAAACTGTTTTTT
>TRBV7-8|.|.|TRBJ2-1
CASSLFQGSYNEQFF
TGTGCCAGCAGCTTGTTCCAGGGGTCCTACAATGAGCAGTTCTTC
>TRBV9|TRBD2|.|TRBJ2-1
CASSADPGVLAGPPYNEQFF
TGTGCCAGCAGCGCCGACCCGGGGGTTCTAGCGGGACCTCCCTACAATGAGCAGTTCTTC
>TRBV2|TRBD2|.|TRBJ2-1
CASKGLASYNEQFF
TGTGCCAGCAAAGGACTAGCAAGCTACAATGAGCAGTTCTTC
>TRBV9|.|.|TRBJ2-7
CASSGTESGEYYEQYF
TGTGCCAGCAGCGGCACCGAGTCAGGGGAATACTACGAGCAGTACTTC
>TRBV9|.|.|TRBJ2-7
CASSVRGGSASYEQYF
TGTGCCAGCAGCGTAAGGGGGGGTTCTGCTTCCTACGAGCAGTACTTC
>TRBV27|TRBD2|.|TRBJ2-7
CASGIAGGRRSSYEQYF
TGTGCCAGCGGTATAGCGGGGGGTAGACGTAGCTCCTACGAGCAGTACTTC
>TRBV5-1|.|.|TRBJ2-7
CASSLSPGYSYEQYF
TGCGCCAGCAGCTTGTCCCCGGGGTACTCCTACGAGCAGTACTTC
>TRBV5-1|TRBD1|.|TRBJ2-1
CASSWDSPYNEQFF
TGCGCCAGCAGCTGGGACAGCCCTTACAATGAGCAGTTCTTC
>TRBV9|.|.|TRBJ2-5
CASSVAGVSEETQYF
TGTGCCAGCAGCGTAGCGGGAGTATCGGAGGAGACCCAGTACTTC
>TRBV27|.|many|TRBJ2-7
CASMGGASYEQYF
TGTGCCAGCATGGGGGGGGCCTCCTACGAGCAGTACTTC
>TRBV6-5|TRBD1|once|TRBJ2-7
CASSQQGADEQYF
TGTGCCAGCAGTCAACAGGGGGCCGACGAGCAGTACTTC
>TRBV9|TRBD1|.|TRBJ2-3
CASSVDRVFGTDTQYF
TGTGCCAGCAGCGTGGACAGGGTTTTCGGCACAGATACGCAGTATTTT
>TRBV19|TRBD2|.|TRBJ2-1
CASSILAGGNNEQFF
TGTGCCAGTAGTATTCTAGCGGGAGGCAACAATGAGCAGTTCTTC
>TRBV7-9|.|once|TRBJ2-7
CASSDRFYEQYF
TGTGCCAGCAGCGACAGATTCTACGAGCAGTACTTC
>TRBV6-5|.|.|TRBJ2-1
CASTSGRLEQFF
TGTGCCAGCACCTCCGGACGTTTAGAGCAGTTCTTC
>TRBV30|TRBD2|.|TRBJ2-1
CAWKKRETNEQFF
TGTGCCTGGAAGAAGCGGGAGACCAATGAGCAGTTCTTC